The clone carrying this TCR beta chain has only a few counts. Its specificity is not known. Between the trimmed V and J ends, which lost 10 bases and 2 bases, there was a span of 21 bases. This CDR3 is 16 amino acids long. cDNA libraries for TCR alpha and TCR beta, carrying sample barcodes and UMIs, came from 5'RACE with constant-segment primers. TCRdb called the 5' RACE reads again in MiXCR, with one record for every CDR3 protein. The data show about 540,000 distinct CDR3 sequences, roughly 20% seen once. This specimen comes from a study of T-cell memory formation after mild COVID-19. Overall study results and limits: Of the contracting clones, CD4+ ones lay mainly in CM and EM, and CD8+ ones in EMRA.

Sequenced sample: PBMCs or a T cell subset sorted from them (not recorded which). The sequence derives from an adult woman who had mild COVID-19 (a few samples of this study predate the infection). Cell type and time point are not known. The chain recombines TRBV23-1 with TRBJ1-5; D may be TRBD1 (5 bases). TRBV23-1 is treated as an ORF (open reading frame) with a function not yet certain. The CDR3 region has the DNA TGCGCCACCACAGATGGGACCTCTCAAGGCAATCAGCCCCAGCATTTT. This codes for CATTDGTSQGNQPQHF.